The entry that follows covers one T cell receptor beta chain sequence. Antigen specificity is unknown. Extraction and reverse transcription of RNA yielded cDNA as the sequencing template. Produced via immunoSEQ multiplex PCR; TCRdb's table is partial and in-frame only. The sample lists about 200,000 clones; 56% were seen once. In germline, CDR1 is SQVTM, CDR2 ANQGSEA. The CDR3 covers 13 residues. V lost 8 bases and J lost 0, with 13 bases in between. This sample was included in a study of CD8+ T cells in alopecia areata. Overall study findings and caveats: Although TCR sharing was seen in mice, sharing across patients was less clear, possibly for HLA-related reasons.

The TCR comes from a human donor in good health. This chain uses TRBV29-1 with TRBJ1-1; D unclear. What was sequenced was CD8+ T cells sorted from blood. The CDR3 nucleotides are TGCAGCCCGGTCCCGGTTTTGAACACTGAAGCTTTCTTT. It translates to CSPVPVLNTEAFF.